This TCR beta chain was sequenced during a study of response to subunit inactivated influenza vaccine. Broader study findings: Authors suggested that a seasonal influenza vaccination recruits few new T cells each time.

This clonotype has a count of ten or more. Its target is unknown. One end of the junction varies from germline; a read error may be responsible. The CDR3 consists of 13 residues. A single record per CDR3 protein comes from TCRdb applying MiXCR to the RT-PCR reads. This table has hundreds of thousands of distinct CDR3 sequences, approximately 17% appearing once. This specimen was PBMCs from blood, taken less than 6 days after vaccination. This clonotype was obtained from a man between 50 and 59 years old who received an inactivated influenza vaccine. The chain carries TRBV12-3 or TRBV12-4 and TRBJ1-1; D is uncertain. CDR3 bases: TGCGCCAGCAGCTTCCAGGTGAACACTGAAGCTTTCTTT. This gives the protein CASSFQVNTEAFF.